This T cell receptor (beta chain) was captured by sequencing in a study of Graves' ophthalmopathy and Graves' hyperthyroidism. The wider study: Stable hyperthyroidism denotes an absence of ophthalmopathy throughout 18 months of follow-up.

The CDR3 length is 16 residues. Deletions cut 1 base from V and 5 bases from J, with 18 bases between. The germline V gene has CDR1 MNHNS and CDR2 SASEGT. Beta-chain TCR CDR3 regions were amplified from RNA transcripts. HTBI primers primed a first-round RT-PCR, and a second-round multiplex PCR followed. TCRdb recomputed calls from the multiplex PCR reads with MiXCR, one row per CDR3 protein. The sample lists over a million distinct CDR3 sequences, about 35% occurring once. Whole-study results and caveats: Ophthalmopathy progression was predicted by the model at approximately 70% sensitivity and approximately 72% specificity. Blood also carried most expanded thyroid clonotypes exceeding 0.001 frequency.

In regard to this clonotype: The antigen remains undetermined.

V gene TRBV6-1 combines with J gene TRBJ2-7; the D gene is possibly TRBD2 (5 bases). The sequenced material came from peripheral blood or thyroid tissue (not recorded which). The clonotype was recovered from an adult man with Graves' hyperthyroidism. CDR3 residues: CASSEVGGSGGNEQYF. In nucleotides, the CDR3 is TGTGCCAGCAGTGAAGTTGGAGGAAGTGGTGGGAACGAGCAGTACTTC.